This TCR beta chain comes out of a study of beta chain features in type 1 diabetes (dated by TCRdb to between 2017 and 2018). In terms of the full investigation: Mean age, gender distribution, total cell number and subset yield did not differ between patients and healthy donors. A total of roughly 99,000,000 sorted cells were examined across all samples, and the number of cells per subset was strongly correlated with RNA yield. In the study, recently diagnosed type 1 diabetes patients and matched healthy donors were compared on the TCRB repertoires of their sorted circulating CD4+ T cell subsets. Regulatory and stem cell-like memory subsets were isolated from only 8 patients and about eight healthy donors, whereas naive and central memory subsets came from all 30 or so donors.

The paper as a whole reports these results and caveats: A moderate but significant shortening of TCRB CDR3 length was observed in type 1 diabetes patients in all four CD4+ subsets. Naive, central memory and regulatory TCRB repertoires appeared to be more similar among patients than among healthy donors. Fewer insertions and more nucleotide deletions at VDJ recombination sites were observed in patients with type 1 diabetes, implying thymic rearrangement abnormalities. Because cDNA rather than genomic DNA was sequenced, highly expressing activated cells could have been over-represented, although no difference in activation and CD3 levels was found between groups. Because the HLA sub-analyses included only small numbers of individuals, any influence of HLA type on TCRB rearrangement was left unresolved. Shorter templates might be favored by PCR, yet because patient and control samples were amplified and corrected together, any such skew would affect both groups equally.

The CDR3 numbers 15 residues from cysteine through phenylalanine. Only CDR3 DNA remains: 45 bases, in frame from the first base. V is cut back by 5 bases and J by 6 bases, with 8 bases in the junction unmatched. As encoded in the germline V gene (reference sequence), CDR1 is MNHEY while CDR2 is SMNVEV. The High Capacity cDNA Reverse Transcription Kit was used to reverse transcribe all of the isolated RNA, meaning that expressed TCRB transcripts were what got sequenced. Deep immunoSEQ sequencing was applied to naive, central memory and regulatory T cell samples, giving an average of about 3.57 million total reads per sample. Sorted cells were lysed in RLT buffer, and RNA was extracted using DNase-treated RNeasy Micro or Mini kits according to cell number. Each cell subset was processed separately to prevent cross-contamination, with patient and healthy donor samples processed together. The immunoSEQ multiplex PCR was used to amplify TCRB sequences from cDNA, generating 87-bp fragments that spanned the CDR3 region. Sequencing of the amplicons was done on the Illumina HiSeq platform. As for the original processing: PCR bias was computationally corrected using synthetic template baselines, reads within Hamming distance 2 were collapsed, and singletons that could not be merged were discarded. Reads were aligned to IMGT to assign V, D and J genes, CDR3 length, and insertions or deletions at six rearrangement sites. Within each subset, clonotype counts were normalized to sorted cell number, and only after that were true diversity and Gini coefficients computed with the tcR R package. Repertoire sharing was quantified using the overlap coefficient calculated on TCRB nucleotide sequences. As a proxy for the pre-selection repertoire, out-of-frame TCRB sequences from naive cells were analyzed. The table comes from immuneACCESS by way of TCRdb, which keeps in-frame sequences with V and J called. Part of the clones is missing from these tables; in studies checked, under half for an unresolved V gene and the rest for unknown reasons. That table supplies the V and J calls and clone size; D and trimming were determined from the DNA. This sample gives almost 350,000 clones in total; about 20% of them show up just once. The top ten clones comprise under 0.055% of the sample.

This clone occurred a few times. No cognate antigen has been identified for it. Per-base quality was not reported, and no clone a single base away is much larger than it. A single peripheral blood draw of around 120 mL on average was collected from each donor into heparinised tubes. A BD FACSAria II was used to sort naive, central memory, regulatory and stem cell-like memory CD4+ T cells with a panel that included CD45RO, CCR7, CD25, CD127, CD95 and CD27. All sorted populations exceeded 95% purity. PBMCs were isolated right away by Lymphoprep density gradient centrifugation and were stained directly, without culture. So that batch effects would be minimized, each experiment stained and sorted samples in pairs, pairing one healthy donor with one patient.

The rearrangement combines TRBV27 with TRBJ2-1; TRBD1 agrees with 9 junctional bases. This TCR was recovered from a young woman in good health. Sequencing was done on a sample of naive CD4+ T cells from blood. Interpreted using the paper, the cell subset or site label stands for: true naive CD4+ T cells. The DNA is as follows: TGTGCCAGCAGTAAACCGGGACAGGGAATCAATGAGCAGTTCTTC. Its translation reads: CASSKPGQGINEQFF.